These 18 T cell receptor beta chains came from one sample sequenced in a study of blood T cells in healthy people across ages. A second PCR, run for about 7 to 11 cycles, used a sample-barcoded 5' primer plus a J-beta primer mix. Each CDR3 protein gets one entry after TCRdb re-called the 5' RACE reads with MiXCR. The sample yields more than 500,000 distinct CDR3 sequences, about 27% seen once. The sample was also linked to a second study, of T cells of mothers and their children.

Sample: blood. These receptors were collected from a boy aged 2 to 10 in good health.

This clonotype has only a few counts. The chain links TRBV7-9 to TRBJ1-4; no clear D gene. The CDR3 consists of 14 residues. The V gene's germline CDR1 is SEHNR and CDR2 FQNEAQ (reference sequence). The V and J ends lost 4 bases and 7 bases respectively, with 13 bases between them. CDR3 bases: TGTGCCAGCAGCTCTCGGGAGTCCGGTGAAAAACTGTTTTTT. Protein product: CASSSRESGEKLFF.

The V gene is TRBV7-9, the J gene TRBJ2-5; D may be TRBD2 (6 bases). CDR3 length equals 15 residues. The germline V and J ends were trimmed by 5 bases and 5 bases, with 18 bases remaining between them. Per the germline V gene, CDR1 is SEHNR and CDR2 is FQNEAQ (reference sequence). The CDR3 spells CASSPYLRGLETQYF. The CDR3 DNA reads as TGTGCCAGCAGCCCCTACCTTCGGGGGTTGGAGACCCAGTACTTC.

The chain links TRBV12-3 or TRBV12-4 to TRBJ1-2; TRBD1 might be the D (6 bases). This CDR3 is 12 amino acids long. Deletions cut 5 bases from V and 7 bases from J, with 11 bases between. CDR3: CASSPTGTGYTF. The CDR3, as DNA: TGTGCCAGCAGTCCCACAGGGACTGGCTACACCTTC.

This clonotype was counted a few times. V and J are TRBV7-9 and TRBJ2-5, with 10 bases fitting TRBD2. The CDR3 loop spans 16 amino acids. The trim removed 1 base at V and 3 bases at J, leaving 5 bases unmatched. Germline V lookup: CDR1 SEHNR, CDR2 FQNEAQ (reference sequence). CDR3 protein: CASSLGPSGGEETQYF. Written as DNA, the CDR3 is TGTGCCAGCAGCTTAGGGCCTAGCGGGGGAGAAGAGACCCAGTACTTC.

In this sample, this clonotype turned up once. The chain combines TRBV6-5 with TRBJ1-3; D gene unclear. V lost 2 bases and J 2 bases, leaving 7 bases between the germline ends. Germline loops: CDR1 MNHEY, CDR2 SVGAGI. The CDR3 spans 14 residues. The CDR3 reads CASSYMDAGNTIYF. The CDR3 DNA sequence: TGTGCCAGCAGTTACATGGATGCTGGAAACACCATATATTTT.

The rearrangement joins TRBV20-1 to TRBJ2-1; TRBD2 is a possible D gene (6 bases). The CDR3 totals 11 residues. Trimming cost V 6 bases and J 13 bases, with 16 bases left between them. Per the germline V gene, CDR1 is DFQATT and CDR2 is SNEGSKA (reference sequence). CDR3 DNA sequence: TGCAGTGCCAAAAGCGGGCTTGCTCAGTTCTTC. Amino acids: CSAKSGLAQFF.

The chain's CDR3 is CASSLLEANTGELFF. In DNA form, the CDR3 reads TGTGCCAGCAGTTTATTGGAGGCGAACACCGGGGAGCTGTTTTTT. The chain uses TRBV12-3 or TRBV12-4 and TRBJ2-2; D might be TRBD2 (5 bases). There are 15 residues in the CDR3. Trimming removed 2 bases at V and 0 bases at J, with 7 bases between.

This clonotype was seen only a few times. The CDR3 region is CASSPRVAGGPFGETQYF. CDR3 nucleotide sequence: TGTGCCAGCAGTCCCCGGGTAGCGGGGGGGCCTTTTGGAGAGACCCAGTACTTC. The chain carries TRBV27 and TRBJ2-5, with 11 bases aligning to TRBD2. The CDR3 extends over 18 amino acids. V shed 5 bases and J 4 bases; nucleotides not matched to a gene: 15. CDR1 and CDR2 (germline): MNHEY, SMNVEV (reference sequence).

This chain links TRBV5-4 with TRBJ1-2; D is possibly TRBD1 (5 bases). The germline gives CDR1 SGHNT, CDR2 YYREEE (reference sequence). CDR3 length equals 15 residues. Trimming left V 4 bases short and J 0 bases short, with 13 bases between. The CDR3 region is CASSPHGASNYGYTF. The CDR3 DNA sequence: TGTGCCAGCAGCCCCCACGGGGCTTCTAACTATGGCTACACCTTC. Variable domain in full (rest from reference TRBV5-4 and TRBJ1-2): ETGVTQSPTHLIKTRGQQVTLRCSSQSGHNTVSWYQQALGQGPQFIFQYYREEENGRGNFPPRFSGLQFPNYSSELNVNALELDDSALYLCASSPHGASNYGYTFGSGTRLTVV.

This clonotype was counted between two and nine times. The J gene is TRBJ1-5, the V gene TRBV20-1, with 7 bases that match TRBD1. The CDR3 length is 13 residues. The trim removed 5 bases at V and 2 bases at J, leaving 3 bases unmatched. Germline CDR1 DFQATT, CDR2 SNEGSKA (reference sequence). The CDR3 reads CSAGGTGNQPQHF. The CDR3 DNA is TGCAGTGCTGGCGGGACAGGCAATCAGCCCCAGCATTTT.

The chain links TRBV4-1 to TRBJ2-3, with 9 bases fitting TRBD2. This CDR3 is 15 amino acids long. Trimming cost V 7 bases and J 1 base; bases outside gene matches: 6. CDR1 and CDR2 from the germline V gene are MGHRA and YSYEKL. For the CDR3, the DNA is TGCGCCAGCAACCCAATAGCGGGAGGCACAGATACGCAGTATTTT. Its translation: CASNPIAGGTDTQYF.

The chain joins TRBV10-3 to TRBJ2-6; a possible D gene is TRBD1 (6 bases). CDR3 length equals 17 residues. The ends were cut back, 4 bases at V and 0 bases at J, with 13 bases in the middle. Germline lookup yields CDR1 ENHRY and CDR2 SYGVKD. The CDR3 bases are TGTGCCATCAGTGTCACAGGGTTCCGCTCTGGGGCCAACGTCCTGACTTTC. Protein product: CAISVTGFRSGANVLTF.

In DNA, the CDR3 is TGTGCCAGCAGCATTCAAAGGGCCTACGAGCAGTACTTC. It is translated as CASSIQRAYEQYF. This chain joins TRBV27 and TRBJ2-7; D unresolved. The CDR3 spans 13 residues. The germline V gene has CDR1 MNHEY and CDR2 SMNVEV (reference sequence). V lost 6 bases to trimming and J lost 2 bases, with 11 bases between them.

This clonotype was recorded a few times. The chain recombines TRBV12-3 or TRBV12-4 with TRBJ1-1, with a tentative D call TRBD1 (5 bases). The CDR3 spans 13 residues. V was trimmed by 6 bases and J by 6 bases, leaving 14 bases between them. The CDR3 region has the DNA TGTGCCAGCAGCCCGGGACCGGCGGCTGAAGCTTTCTTT. It codes for CASSPGPAAEAFF.

The chain is built from TRBV6-5 and TRBJ1-2; D not certain. V was pared by 0 bases and J by 7 bases, with 12 bases between. The CDR3 spans 14 residues. Germline CDR1 reads MNHEY; CDR2 reads SVGAGI. DNA for the CDR3: TGTGCCAGCAGTTACTCGTTCACAAGAGGTGGCTACACCTTC. It encodes CASSYSFTRGGYTF.

The chain joins TRBV7-8 to TRBJ1-2; D may be TRBD1 (6 bases). V lost 4 bases and J lost 8, with 14 bases in between. The CDR3 length is 13 residues. The germline V gene encodes CDR1 SGHVS and CDR2 FQNEAQ. CDR3 sequence (DNA): TGTGCCAGCAGCTGGGGGGGGGCGCAGGGCTACACCTTC. Its translation is CASSWGGAQGYTF.

The chain has TRBV6-1 and TRBJ1-2; D remains unclear. This CDR3 contains 13 residues. Germline CDR1 is MNHNS and CDR2 is SASEGT. Trimming pared 1 base from V and 5 bases from J, leaving 8 bases between. CDR3 nucleotide sequence: TGTGCCAGCAGTGAAGACAGCGTTTATGGCTACACCTTC. It translates to CASSEDSVYGYTF.

This clonotype was counted only a few times. This chain uses TRBV7-2 with TRBJ2-7, with TRBD2 matching 12 bases. The V segment lost 5 bases and the J segment 3 bases; nucleotides outside the gene matches: 2. The CDR3 has 14 residues. Germline CDR1 SGHTA, CDR2 FQGNSA. The CDR3: CASSKTSGSYEQYF. The CDR3 DNA follows: TGTGCCAGCAGCAAGACTAGCGGGAGCTACGAGCAGTACTTC.